Listed below are T cell receptor beta chains from one sample, sequenced in a study of response to subunit inactivated influenza vaccine. MiXCR was run by TCRdb on the RT-PCR reads, yielding one entry per CDR3 protein. The profile shows some 200,000 distinct CDR3 sequences, about 12% of them singletons. The same sample was also studied in work on T cells expressing NK-cell markers.

Sequencing used CD8+ T cells sorted from PBMCs, obtained approximately 12 days after vaccination. The receptors were gathered from a man aged 50-59 years who received an inactivated influenza vaccine. The CDR3 runs from the conserved cysteine through the conserved F or W. D genes are given only for firm matches. Expanded clones are given a class, and other clones once, few, many or no size at all.

>-|TRBV5-6|TRBJ2-7|-
TGTGCCAGCAACACCTTCCTTAGGGACGAGCAGTACTTC
CASNTFLRDEQYF
>-|TRBV10-3|TRBJ2-3|TRBD2
TGTGCCATCAGTGATCTTCCCGGGACTAGCGGGGACACAGATACGCAGTATTTT
CAISDLPGTSGDTDTQYF
>-|TRBV28|TRBJ2-3|-
TGTGCCAGCAGTTCCATGGGGGGAATCGAAGATACGCAGTATTTT
CASSSMGGIEDTQYF
>-|TRBV4-3|TRBJ2-3|TRBD1
TGCGCCAGCAGCCAAGATCCCGGGACAGGGTACACAGATACGCAGTATTTT
CASSQDPGTGYTDTQYF
>few|TRBV7-6|TRBJ1-1|TRBD1
TGTGCCAGCAGCTTAGGCCAGGGGGCGACTAGAGTTGACACTGAAGCTTTCTTT
CASSLGQGATRVDTEAFF
>-|TRBV20-1|TRBJ2-6|TRBD2
TGCAGTGCTAGTTCCACCAGGGAGGGGTCTGGGGCCAACGTCCTGACTTTC
CSASSTREGSGANVLTF
>-|TRBV7-3|TRBJ1-1|-
TGTGCCAGCAGCCCAGACACCTCAGGGACTGAAGCTTTCTTT
CASSPDTSGTEAFF
>-|TRBV27|TRBJ2-3|-
TGTGCCAGCAGTTCCGGGGGTACGCAGTATTTT
CASSSGGTQYF
>few|TRBV7-9|TRBJ2-1|TRBD2
TGTGCCAGCAGGACGGGGGGGGACGATGAGCAGTTCTTC
CASRTGGDDEQFF
>-|TRBV6-5|TRBJ2-1|TRBD2
TGTGCCAGCAGTTACTCGAAGGGACTAGGCTACAATGAGCAGTTCTTC
CASSYSKGLGYNEQFF
>-|TRBV14|TRBJ2-1|-
TGCGTATCGGGAGCGTCCTACAATGAGCAGTTCTTC
CVSGASYNEQFF
>few|TRBV11-2|TRBJ2-1|TRBD2
TGTGCCAGCAGCTTTAGCGGGGGGGGAAATTACAATGAGCAGTTCTTC
CASSFSGGGNYNEQFF
>-|TRBV7-9|TRBJ2-7|TRBD2
TGTGCCAGCAGCGGCGGGAGGAACTCCTCCTACGAGCAGTACTTC
CASSGGRNSSYEQYF
>-|TRBV14|TRBJ2-1|-
TGTGCCAGCAGCCCCGGCTTCCAGCAGTTCTTC
CASSPGFQQFF
>few|TRBV4-3|TRBJ2-7|-
TGCGCCAGCAGCCAAGATGGTAAGGACTACGAGCAGTACTTC
CASSQDGKDYEQYF
>-|TRBV7-9|TRBJ1-2|-
TGTGCCAGCAGCTTGGAACGGTCCTATGGCTACACCTTC
CASSLERSYGYTF
>many|TRBV7-9|TRBJ2-7|-
TGTGCCAGCAGCGGACGCAGGGGCGAGCAGTACTTC
CASSGRRGEQYF
>few|TRBV5-1|TRBJ2-1|TRBD1
TGCGCCAGCAGCGGACAGGGCGGGTCTAGCGTGGACAATGAGCAGTTCTTC
CASSGQGGSSVDNEQFF
>-|TRBV29-1|TRBJ2-5|-
TGCAGCGTCCCACCGGGACCCTTTCCCACCACGGAGACCCAGTACTTC
CSVPPGPFPTTETQYF
>many|TRBV14|TRBJ2-7|-
TGTGCCAGCAGCCAAGAGGGTGTCACCTACGAGCAGTACTTC
CASSQEGVTYEQYF
>once|TRBV27|TRBJ2-6|-
TGTGCCAGCAGTACCACTGGGGCCAACGTCCTGACTTTC
CASSTTGANVLTF
>-|TRBV20-1|TRBJ2-7|-
TGCAGTGCTAGTGAAGAGTTCTACGAGCAGTACTTC
CSASEEFYEQYF
>-|TRBV7-6|TRBJ1-6|-
TGTGCCAGCAGCTTGGGGGACAACTCCTATAATTCACCCCTCCACTTT
CASSLGDNSYNSPLHF
>-|TRBV28|TRBJ2-7|-
TGTGCCAGCAGTTTCCCGGGGCCCTCCTACGAGCAGTACTTC
CASSFPGPSYEQYF
>-|TRBV10-3|TRBJ2-3|TRBD2
TGTGCCATCAGTGAAGGGCTAGCGGGAGGGCCTTATACGCAGTATTTT
CAISEGLAGGPYTQYF
>-|TRBV5-6|TRBJ2-6|-
TGTGCCAGCAGCCCGGTTGGTGGGGCCAACGTCCTGACTTTC
CASSPVGGANVLTF
>few|TRBV28|TRBJ2-5|TRBD2
TGTGCCAGCAGTTACTTAGGAGCGGGGGGTTCGCAGACCCAGTACTTC
CASSYLGAGGSQTQYF
>-|TRBV4-2|TRBJ1-5|-
TGTGCCAGCAGCCAAGAGGGGGGTTGGCAGCCCCAGCATTTT
CASSQEGGWQPQHF
>-|TRBV20-1|TRBJ2-1|TRBD2
TGCAGTGCGCCTTTGGGGCTAGCGGGAAAGAGCTCCTACAATGAGCAGTTCTTC
CSAPLGLAGKSSYNEQFF
>many|TRBV27|TRBJ2-3|-
TGTGCCAGCAGTTTGGCGGGTAGCACAGATACGCAGTATTTT
CASSLAGSTDTQYF
>-|TRBV7-9|TRBJ2-7|TRBD2
TGTGCCAGCAGCTCGTTTGGGAGGGAATCCTACGAGCAGTACTTC
CASSSFGRESYEQYF
>-|TRBV16|TRBJ2-3|-
TGTGCCAGCAGCCGAGGGGGGTTCCGCACAGATACGCAGTATTTT
CASSRGGFRTDTQYF
>-|TRBV11-1|TRBJ2-7|-
TGTGCCAGCAGCTTAGACCTACCCTACGAGCAGTACTTC
CASSLDLPYEQYF
>few|TRBV7-2|TRBJ2-7|TRBD2
TGTGCCAGCAGCGGTCCCGGGACTAGCGGACTGGAGCAGTACTTC
CASSGPGTSGLEQYF
>-|TRBV9|TRBJ2-3|TRBD1
TGTGCCAGCAGCTTGACGACAGGGGGTAGCACAGATACGCAGTATTTT
CASSLTTGGSTDTQYF
>-|TRBV21-1|TRBJ2-5|-
TGTGCCAGCAGCAAAGCGGGAGTGGCCCATAAAGAGACCCAGTACTTC
CASSKAGVAHKETQYF
>few|TRBV28|TRBJ1-4|-
TGTGCCAGCAGTCCCCCCCGCGGAAAACTGTTTTTT
CASSPPRGKLFF
>once|TRBV12-3/TRBV12-4|TRBJ2-2|-
TGTGCCAGCAGCGTGGGGGGACTCACCGGGGAGCTGTTTTTT
CASSVGGLTGELFF
>-|TRBV7-2|TRBJ1-1|-
TGTGCCAGCAGCCCGAGCTACACTGAAGCTTTCTTT
CASSPSYTEAFF
>-|TRBV4-1|TRBJ1-3|-
TGCGCCAGCAGCCAAGCAGTCTCTGGAAACACCATATATTTT
CASSQAVSGNTIYF
>few|TRBV12-3/TRBV12-4|TRBJ1-2|-
TGTGCCAGCAGGACGGAATTACAGGGAAATTACTATGGCTACACCTTC
CASRTELQGNYYGYTF
>-|TRBV6-5|TRBJ2-3|-
TGTGCCAGCAGTTACTCGAGTCATCTAGAAAGACGCACAGATACGCAGTATTTT
CASSYSSHLERRTDTQYF
>many|TRBV12-3/TRBV12-4|TRBJ2-1|TRBD1
TGTGCCAGCAGTATTACAGGGGACAATGAGCAGTTCTTC
CASSITGDNEQFF
>many|TRBV20-1|TRBJ2-7|TRBD2
TGCAGTGCTAGAGATCTTAGCGGGAGCCACTACGAGCAGTACTTC
CSARDLSGSHYEQYF
>-|TRBV6-1|TRBJ2-7|TRBD2
TGTGCCAGCACACTAGCGGGAGAGTTCTACGAGCAGTACTTC
CASTLAGEFYEQYF
>few|TRBV9|TRBJ2-1|TRBD2
TGTGCCAGCAGCGTCGGGGGGGCCTACAATGAGCAGTTCTTC
CASSVGGAYNEQFF
>-|TRBV11-1|TRBJ2-2|-
TGTGCCAGCAGCTTGTCCGTAGCTGCCACCGGGGAGCTGTTTTTT
CASSLSVAATGELFF
>many|TRBV15|TRBJ2-1|-
TGTGCCACCAGCAGCCGGGGTAGCTCCTACAATGAGCAGTTCTTC
CATSSRGSSYNEQFF
>few|TRBV10-3|TRBJ2-3|-
TGTGCCATCAGTGAGTCTCGGTTTTTATCGAGCACAGATACGCAGTATTTT
CAISESRFLSSTDTQYF
>-|TRBV12-3/TRBV12-4|TRBJ2-5|-
TGTGCCAGCAGTTATTACATAGACCAAGAGACCCAGTACTTC
CASSYYIDQETQYF
>few|TRBV2|TRBJ1-1|-
TGTGCCAGCAGCCCAGGGGCGAACACTGAAGCTTTCTTT
CASSPGANTEAFF
>few|TRBV6-2/TRBV6-3|TRBJ2-1|TRBD2
TGTGCCAGCAGTTATCTTCCCGGGCTAGCGGGAGACGATGAGCAGTTCTTC
CASSYLPGLAGDDEQFF
>-|TRBV29-1|TRBJ2-7|-
TGCGCGATAGACGGGACCTCGAATGTCTACGAGCAGTACTTC
CAIDGTSNVYEQYF
>-|TRBV30|TRBJ2-2|-
TGTGCCTGGTCACAGGGTCGACCGAACACCGGGGAGCTGTTTTTT
CAWSQGRPNTGELFF
>-|TRBV4-1|TRBJ2-5|-
TGCGCCAGCAGCCAAGGATGGGGCCTCCAAGAGACCCAGTACTTC
CASSQGWGLQETQYF
>-|TRBV4-2|TRBJ2-3|-
TGTGCCAGCAGCCAAGTCCAAAGGGGCCTCGCAGATACGCAGTATTTT
CASSQVQRGLADTQYF
>few|TRBV9|TRBJ2-3|-
TGTGCCAGCAGCGTAGAGAGCACAGATACGCAGTATTTT
CASSVESTDTQYF